The source of this TCR beta chain is a study of blood T cell repertoires in COVID-19. At the level of the study: Italy, Spain and the United States were the sources of the convalescent and acute COVID-19 samples.

In germline, CDR1 is LNHDA, CDR2 SQIVND (reference sequence). Trimming removed 6 bases at V and 3 bases at J, with 11 bases between. The CDR3 covers 14 residues. The authors' processing: Amplified reference gene primers provided the basis for estimating nucleated cell counts. Using immunoSEQ multiplex PCR, the repertoire was profiled, and TCRdb retains in-frame clones only, with some absent. From that table come the V and J calls and clone size; the DNA was used to work out D and trimming. This sample has around 210,000 clones, with roughly 90% found just once. Seattle patients were enrolled during active infection and followed longitudinally.

Material for sequencing was peripheral blood. This TCR derives from a man aged 45 to 65 with COVID-19, enrolled during active disease. The chain employs TRBV19 and TRBJ2-2, with D unclear. The CDR3 nucleotides read TGTGCCAGTAGGACAATTGTTGACACCGGGGAGCTGTTTTTT. Its protein is CASRTIVDTGELFF.